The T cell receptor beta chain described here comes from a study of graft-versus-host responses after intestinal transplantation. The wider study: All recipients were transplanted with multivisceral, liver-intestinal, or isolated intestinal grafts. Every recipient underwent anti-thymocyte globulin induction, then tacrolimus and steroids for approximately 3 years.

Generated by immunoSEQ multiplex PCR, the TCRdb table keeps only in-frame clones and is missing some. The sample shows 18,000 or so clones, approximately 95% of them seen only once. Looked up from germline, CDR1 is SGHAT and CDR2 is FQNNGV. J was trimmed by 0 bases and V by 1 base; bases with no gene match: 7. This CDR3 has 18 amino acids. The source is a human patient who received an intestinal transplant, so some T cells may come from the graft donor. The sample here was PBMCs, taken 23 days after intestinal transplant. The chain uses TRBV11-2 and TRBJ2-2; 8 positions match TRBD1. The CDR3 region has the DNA TGTGCCAGCAGCTTAGTATTCCCGACAGGGGCGAACACCGGGGAGCTGTTTTTT. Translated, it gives CASSLVFPTGANTGELFF.